The entry below gives a single T cell receptor beta chain sequence along with its context. Antigen specificity is unknown. With V trimmed by 5 bases and J by 7 bases, 8 bases remained unmatched. Germline-derived CDR1 and CDR2 are SQVTM and ANQGSEA. CDR3 length: 13 amino acids. Extraction of RNA preceded its reverse transcription into cDNA, which served as the sequencing template. Sequencing was performed with immunoSEQ multiplex PCR; in TCRdb, only in-frame clones are kept and a portion is missing. The repertoire has approximately 200,000 clones, about 40% of them found once; the top ten carry approximately 2.9%. Documented treatment: oral pan-JAK inhibitor, 5-10 mg twice daily. The data belong to a study of CD8+ T cells in alopecia areata. The wider study: Treatment comprised oral tofacitinib, 5 to 10 mg twice daily, in treated patients.

Whole-study results and caveats: Researchers report lesional scalp, most notably alopecia totalis/universalis, outstripped normal scalp in clonality.

The receptor was derived from a human donor with alopecia areata. The sample in question was CD4+ T cells sorted from blood, obtained around week 37, from a patient treated with tofacitinib. The V call is TRBV29-1, the J call TRBJ1-5; TRBD1 matches at 7 bases. The CDR3 DNA sequence: TGCAGCGTTCTGGTGGCAGGGGGACAGCCCCAGCATTTT. It translates to CSVLVAGGQPQHF.